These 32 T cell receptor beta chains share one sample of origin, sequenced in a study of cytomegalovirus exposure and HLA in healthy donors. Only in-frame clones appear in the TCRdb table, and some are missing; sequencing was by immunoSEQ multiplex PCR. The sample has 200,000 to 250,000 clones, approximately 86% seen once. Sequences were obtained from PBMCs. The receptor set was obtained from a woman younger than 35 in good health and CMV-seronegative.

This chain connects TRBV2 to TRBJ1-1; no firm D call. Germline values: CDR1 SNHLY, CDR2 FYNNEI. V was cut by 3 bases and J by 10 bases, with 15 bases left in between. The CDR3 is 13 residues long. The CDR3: CASSENTSRGAFF. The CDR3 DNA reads TGTGCCAGCAGTGAGAACACGAGCCGCGGAGCTTTCTTT.

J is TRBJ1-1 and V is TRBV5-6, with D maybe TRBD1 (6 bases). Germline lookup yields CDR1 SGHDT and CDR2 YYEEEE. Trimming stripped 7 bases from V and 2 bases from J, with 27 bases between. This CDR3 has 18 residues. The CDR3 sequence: CASRLKPRGGRENTEAFF. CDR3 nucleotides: TGTGCCAGCCGTTTAAAACCAAGGGGGGGTCGGGAAAACACTGAAGCTTTCTTT. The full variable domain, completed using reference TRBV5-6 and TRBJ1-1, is DAGVTQSPTHLIKTRGQQVTLRCSPKSGHDTVSWYQQALGQGPQFIFQYYEEEERQRGNFPDRFSGHQFPNYSSELNVNALLLGDSALYLCASRLKPRGGRENTEAFFGQGTRLTVV.

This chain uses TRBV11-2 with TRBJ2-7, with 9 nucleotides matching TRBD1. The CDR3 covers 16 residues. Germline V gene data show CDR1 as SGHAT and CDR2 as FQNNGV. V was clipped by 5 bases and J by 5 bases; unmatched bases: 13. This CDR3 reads CASSPYLGDRAHEQYF. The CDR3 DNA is TGTGCCAGCAGCCCATACCTGGGGGACAGGGCCCACGAGCAGTACTTC.

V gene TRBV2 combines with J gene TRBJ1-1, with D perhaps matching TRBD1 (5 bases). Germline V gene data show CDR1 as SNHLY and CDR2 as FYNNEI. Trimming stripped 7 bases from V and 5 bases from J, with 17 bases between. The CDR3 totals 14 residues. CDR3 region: CASKIAGLWTEAFF. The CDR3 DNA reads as TGTGCCAGCAAAATTGCGGGGCTCTGGACTGAAGCTTTCTTT.

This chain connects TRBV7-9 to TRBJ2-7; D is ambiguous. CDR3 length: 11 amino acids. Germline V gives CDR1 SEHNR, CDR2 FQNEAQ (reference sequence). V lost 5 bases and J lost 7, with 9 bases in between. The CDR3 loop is CASSPDWEQYF. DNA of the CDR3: TGTGCCAGCAGCCCAGACTGGGAGCAGTACTTC.

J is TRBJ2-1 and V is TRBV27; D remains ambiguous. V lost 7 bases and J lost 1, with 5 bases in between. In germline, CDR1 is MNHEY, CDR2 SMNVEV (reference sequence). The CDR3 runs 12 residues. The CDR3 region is CASMSSYNEQFF. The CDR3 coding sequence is TGTGCCAGCATGAGTTCCTACAATGAGCAGTTCTTC.

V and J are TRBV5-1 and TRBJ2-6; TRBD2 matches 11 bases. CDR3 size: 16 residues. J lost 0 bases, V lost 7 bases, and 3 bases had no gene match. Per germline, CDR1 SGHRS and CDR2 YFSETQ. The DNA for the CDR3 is TGCGCCAGCTTAGCGGGAGGGAGCTCTGGGGCCAACGTCCTGACTTTC. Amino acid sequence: CASLAGGSSGANVLTF. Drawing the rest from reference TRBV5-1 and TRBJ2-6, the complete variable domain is KAGVTQTPRYLIKTRGQQVTLSCSPISGHRSVSWYQQTPGQGLQFLFEYFSETQRNKGNFPGRFSGRQFSNSRSEMNVSTLELGDSALYLCASLAGGSSGANVLTFGAGSRLTVL.

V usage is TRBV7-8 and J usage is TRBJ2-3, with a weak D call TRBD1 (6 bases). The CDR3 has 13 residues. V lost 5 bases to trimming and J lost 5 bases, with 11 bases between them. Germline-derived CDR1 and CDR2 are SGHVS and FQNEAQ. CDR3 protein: CASSLEQGDTQYF. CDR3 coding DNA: TGTGCCAGCAGCCTAGAACAGGGAGATACGCAGTATTTT. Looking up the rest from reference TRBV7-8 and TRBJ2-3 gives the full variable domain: GAGVSQSPRYKVAKRGQDVALRCDPISGHVSLFWYQQALGQGPEFLTYFQNEAQLDKSGLPSDRFFAERPEGSVSTLKIQRTQQEDSAVYLCASSLEQGDTQYFGPGTRLTVL.

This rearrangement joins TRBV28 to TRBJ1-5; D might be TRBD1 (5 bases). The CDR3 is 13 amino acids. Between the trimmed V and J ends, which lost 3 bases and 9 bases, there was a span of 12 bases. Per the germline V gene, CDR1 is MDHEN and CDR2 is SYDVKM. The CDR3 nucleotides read TGTGCCAGCAGTTTCGGGACTTTGGGGCCCCAGCATTTT. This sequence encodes CASSFGTLGPQHF.

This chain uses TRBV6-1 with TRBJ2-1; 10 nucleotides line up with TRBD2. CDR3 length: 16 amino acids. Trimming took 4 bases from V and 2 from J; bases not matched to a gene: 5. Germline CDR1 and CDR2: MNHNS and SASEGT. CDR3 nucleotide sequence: TGTGCCAGCAGTGGACGCGGGACTAGCGCCTACAATGAGCAGTTCTTC. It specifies CASSGRGTSAYNEQFF.

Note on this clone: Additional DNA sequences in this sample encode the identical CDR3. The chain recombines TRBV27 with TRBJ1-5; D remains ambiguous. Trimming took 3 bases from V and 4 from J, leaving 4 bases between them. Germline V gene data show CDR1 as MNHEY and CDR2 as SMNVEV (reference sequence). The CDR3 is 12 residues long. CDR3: CASSFLNQPQHF. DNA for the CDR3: TGTGCCAGCAGTTTTCTGAATCAGCCCCAGCATTTT.

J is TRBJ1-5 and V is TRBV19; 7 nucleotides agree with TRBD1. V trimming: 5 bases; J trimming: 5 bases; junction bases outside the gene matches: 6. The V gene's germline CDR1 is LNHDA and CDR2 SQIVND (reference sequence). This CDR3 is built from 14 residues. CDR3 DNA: TGTGCCAGTAGTGTCGACAGGGACCATCAGCCCCAGCATTTT. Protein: CASSVDRDHQPQHF.

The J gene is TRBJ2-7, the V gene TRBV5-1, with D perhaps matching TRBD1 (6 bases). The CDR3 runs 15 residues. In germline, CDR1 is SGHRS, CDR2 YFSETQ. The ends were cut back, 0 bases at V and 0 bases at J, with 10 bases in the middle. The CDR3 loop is CASSLARDTSYEQYF. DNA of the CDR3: TGCGCCAGCAGCTTGGCCCGGGACACCTCCTACGAGCAGTACTTC.

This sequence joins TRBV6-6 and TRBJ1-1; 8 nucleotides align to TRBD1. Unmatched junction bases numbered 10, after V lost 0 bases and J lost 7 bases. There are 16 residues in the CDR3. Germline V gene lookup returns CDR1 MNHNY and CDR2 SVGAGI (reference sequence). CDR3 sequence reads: CASSYSTAGGAIEAFF. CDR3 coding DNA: TGTGCCAGCAGTTACTCGACTGCAGGGGGCGCGATTGAAGCTTTCTTT.

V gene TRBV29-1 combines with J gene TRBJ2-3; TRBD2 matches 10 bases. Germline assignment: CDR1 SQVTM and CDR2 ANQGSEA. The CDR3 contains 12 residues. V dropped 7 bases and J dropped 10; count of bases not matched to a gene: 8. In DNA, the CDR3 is TGCAGCGCTCTAACTAGCGGGGTTGCGCAGTATTTT. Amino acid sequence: CSALTSGVAQYF.

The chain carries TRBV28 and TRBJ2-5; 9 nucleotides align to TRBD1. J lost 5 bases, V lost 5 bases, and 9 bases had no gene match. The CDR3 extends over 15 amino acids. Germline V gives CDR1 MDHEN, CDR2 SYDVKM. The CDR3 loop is CASSRSTGGGETQYF. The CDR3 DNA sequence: TGTGCCAGCAGTCGGTCCACAGGGGGCGGGGAGACCCAGTACTTC.

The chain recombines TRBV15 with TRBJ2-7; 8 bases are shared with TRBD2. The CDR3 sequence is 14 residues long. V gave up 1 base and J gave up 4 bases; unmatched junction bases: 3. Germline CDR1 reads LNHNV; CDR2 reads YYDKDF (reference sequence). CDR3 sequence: CATSRGIAGYEQYF. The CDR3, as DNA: TGTGCCACCAGCAGAGGAATAGCGGGGTACGAGCAGTACTTC.

CDR3 amino acids: CSVSGGINQPQHF. The CDR3 region has the DNA TGCAGCGTATCAGGAGGGATAAATCAGCCCCAGCATTTT. This chain connects TRBV29-1 to TRBJ1-5; no reliable D call. V lost 6 bases and J lost 4, with 13 bases in between. The V gene's germline CDR1 is SQVTM and CDR2 ANQGSEA. The CDR3 is 13 residues long.

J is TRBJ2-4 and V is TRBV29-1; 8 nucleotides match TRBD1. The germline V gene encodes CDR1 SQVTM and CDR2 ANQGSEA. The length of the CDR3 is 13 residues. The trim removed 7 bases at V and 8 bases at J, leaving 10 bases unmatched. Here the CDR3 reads CSATKDREDIQYF. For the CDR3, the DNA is TGCAGCGCAACAAAGGACAGGGAGGACATTCAGTACTTC.

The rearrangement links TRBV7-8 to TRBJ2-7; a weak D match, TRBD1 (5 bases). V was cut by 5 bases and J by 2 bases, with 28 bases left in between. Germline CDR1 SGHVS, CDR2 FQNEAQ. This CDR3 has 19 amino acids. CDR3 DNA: TGTGCCAGCAGCCAATCTGGGTCCCGACAGAGCCTTCCCCCCTACGAGCAGTACTTC. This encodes CASSQSGSRQSLPPYEQYF.

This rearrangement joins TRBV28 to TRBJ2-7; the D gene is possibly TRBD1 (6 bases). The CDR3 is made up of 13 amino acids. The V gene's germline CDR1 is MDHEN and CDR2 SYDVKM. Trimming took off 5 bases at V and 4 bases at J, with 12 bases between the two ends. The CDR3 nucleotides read TGTGCCAGCAGTCTACCAACAGGGTACGAGCAGTACTTC. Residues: CASSLPTGYEQYF.

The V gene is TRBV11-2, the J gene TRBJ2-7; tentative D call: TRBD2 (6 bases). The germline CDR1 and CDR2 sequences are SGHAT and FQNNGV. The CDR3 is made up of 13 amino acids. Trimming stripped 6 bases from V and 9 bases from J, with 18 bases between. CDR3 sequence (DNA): TGTGCCAGCAGTCCCAACCCGGGGGTTCTGCAGTACTTC. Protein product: CASSPNPGVLQYF.

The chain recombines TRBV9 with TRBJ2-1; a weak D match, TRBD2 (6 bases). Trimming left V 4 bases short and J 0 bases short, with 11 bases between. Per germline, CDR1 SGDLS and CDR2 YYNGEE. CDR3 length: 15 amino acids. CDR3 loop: CASSSSGVSYNEQFF. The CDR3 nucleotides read TGTGCCAGCAGCTCATCGGGGGTCTCCTACAATGAGCAGTTCTTC.

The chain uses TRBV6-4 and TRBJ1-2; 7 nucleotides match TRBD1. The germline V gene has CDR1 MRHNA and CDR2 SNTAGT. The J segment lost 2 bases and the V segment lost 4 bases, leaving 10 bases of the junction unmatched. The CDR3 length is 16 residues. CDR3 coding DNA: TGTGCCAGCAGTGGACCCAACAGGGGAGCCAACTATGGCTACACCTTC. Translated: CASSGPNRGANYGYTF.

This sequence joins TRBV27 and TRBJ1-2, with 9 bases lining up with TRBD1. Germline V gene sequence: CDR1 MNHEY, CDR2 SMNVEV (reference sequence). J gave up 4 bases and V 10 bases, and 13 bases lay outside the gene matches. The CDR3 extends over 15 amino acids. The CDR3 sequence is CATVPISDRGYGYTF. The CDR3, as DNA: TGTGCCACCGTCCCGATCTCGGACAGGGGCTATGGCTACACCTTC.

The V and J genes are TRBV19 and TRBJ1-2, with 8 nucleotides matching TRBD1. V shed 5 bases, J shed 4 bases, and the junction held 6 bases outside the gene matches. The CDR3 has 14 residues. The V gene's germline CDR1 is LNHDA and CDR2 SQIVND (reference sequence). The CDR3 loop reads CASSPGQGPYGYTF. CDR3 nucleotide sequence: TGTGCCAGTAGTCCCGGACAGGGTCCCTATGGCTACACCTTC.

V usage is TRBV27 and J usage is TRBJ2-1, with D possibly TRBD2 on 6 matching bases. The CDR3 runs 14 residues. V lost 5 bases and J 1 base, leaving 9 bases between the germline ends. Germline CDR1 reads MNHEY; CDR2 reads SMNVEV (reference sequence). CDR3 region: CASSPGLSYNEQFF. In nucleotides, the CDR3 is TGTGCCAGCAGTCCGGGACTTTCCTACAATGAGCAGTTCTTC.

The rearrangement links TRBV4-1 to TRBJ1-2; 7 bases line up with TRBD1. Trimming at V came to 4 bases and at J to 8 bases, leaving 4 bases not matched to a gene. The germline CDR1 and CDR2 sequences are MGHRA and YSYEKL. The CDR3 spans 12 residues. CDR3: CASSPGGQGYTF. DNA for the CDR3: TGCGCCAGCAGCCCAGGGGGACAGGGCTACACCTTC.

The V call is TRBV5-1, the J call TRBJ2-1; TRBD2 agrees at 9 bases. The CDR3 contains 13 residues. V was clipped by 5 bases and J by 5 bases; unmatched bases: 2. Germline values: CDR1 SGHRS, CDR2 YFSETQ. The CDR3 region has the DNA TGCGCCAGCAGGGTAGCGGGAGACAATGAGCAGTTCTTC. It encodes CASRVAGDNEQFF.

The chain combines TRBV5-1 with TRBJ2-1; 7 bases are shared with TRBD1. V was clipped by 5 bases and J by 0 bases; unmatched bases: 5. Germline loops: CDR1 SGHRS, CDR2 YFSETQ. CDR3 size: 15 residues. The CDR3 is CASRKTGISYNEQFF. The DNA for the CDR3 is TGCGCCAGCAGGAAGACAGGGATCTCCTACAATGAGCAGTTCTTC.

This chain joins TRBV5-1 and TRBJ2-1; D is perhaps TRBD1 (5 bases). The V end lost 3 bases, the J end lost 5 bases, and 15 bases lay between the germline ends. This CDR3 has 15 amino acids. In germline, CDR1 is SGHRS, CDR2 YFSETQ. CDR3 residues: CASSYSQGYNNEQFF. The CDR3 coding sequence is TGCGCCAGCAGCTATTCGCAGGGTTACAACAATGAGCAGTTCTTC.

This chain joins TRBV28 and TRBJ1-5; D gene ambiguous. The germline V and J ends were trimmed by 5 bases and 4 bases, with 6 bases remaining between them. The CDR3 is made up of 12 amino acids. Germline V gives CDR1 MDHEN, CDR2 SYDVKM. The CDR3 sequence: CASSRGNQPQHF. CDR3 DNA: TGTGCCAGCAGTAGAGGGAATCAGCCCCAGCATTTT.